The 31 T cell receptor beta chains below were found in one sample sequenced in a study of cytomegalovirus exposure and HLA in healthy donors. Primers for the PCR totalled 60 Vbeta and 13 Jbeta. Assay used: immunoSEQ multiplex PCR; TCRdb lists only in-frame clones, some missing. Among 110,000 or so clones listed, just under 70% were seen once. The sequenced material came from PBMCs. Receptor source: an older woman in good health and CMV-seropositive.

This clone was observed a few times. The CDR3 bases are TGCGCCAGCAGCCAAGGTATACTATGGAGGCAGGACGTCTCCTACGAGCAGTACTTC. Amino acid sequence: CASSQGILWRQDVSYEQYF. V usage is TRBV4-3 and J usage is TRBJ2-7; D may be TRBD2 (5 bases). Per germline, CDR1 LGHNA and CDR2 YSLEER. The V and J ends lost 1 base and 0 bases respectively, with 22 bases between them. There are 19 residues in the CDR3.

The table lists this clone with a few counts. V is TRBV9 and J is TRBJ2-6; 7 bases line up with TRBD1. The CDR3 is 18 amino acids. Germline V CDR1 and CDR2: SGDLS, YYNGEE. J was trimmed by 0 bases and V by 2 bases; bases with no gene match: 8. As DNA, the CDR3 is TGTGCCAGCAGCGTCCTAGGACAGGCTCTCTCTGGGGCCAACGTCCTGACTTTC. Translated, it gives CASSVLGQALSGANVLTF.

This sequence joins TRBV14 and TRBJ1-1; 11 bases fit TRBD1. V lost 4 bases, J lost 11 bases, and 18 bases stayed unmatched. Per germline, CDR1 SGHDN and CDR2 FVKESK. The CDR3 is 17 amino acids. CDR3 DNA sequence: TGTGCCAGCAGCCTATCAACTGGGCCGGGGACAGGGGGGACGGCTTTCTTT. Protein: CASSLSTGPGTGGTAFF.

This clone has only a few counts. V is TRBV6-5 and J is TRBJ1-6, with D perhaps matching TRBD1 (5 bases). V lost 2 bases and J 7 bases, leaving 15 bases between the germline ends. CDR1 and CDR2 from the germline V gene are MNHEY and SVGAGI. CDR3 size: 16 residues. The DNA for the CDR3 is TGTGCCAGCAGTTACGGACCCCGGAGGGGAAATTCACCCCTCCACTTT. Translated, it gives CASSYGPRRGNSPLHF.

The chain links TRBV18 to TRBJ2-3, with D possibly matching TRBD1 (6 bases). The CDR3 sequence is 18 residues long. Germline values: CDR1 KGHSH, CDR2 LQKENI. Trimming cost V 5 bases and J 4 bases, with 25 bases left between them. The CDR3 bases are TGTGCCAGCTCATCCATCGGCAGAGCCAGGGGTGGGCCAGATACGCAGTATTTT. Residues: CASSSIGRARGGPDTQYF.

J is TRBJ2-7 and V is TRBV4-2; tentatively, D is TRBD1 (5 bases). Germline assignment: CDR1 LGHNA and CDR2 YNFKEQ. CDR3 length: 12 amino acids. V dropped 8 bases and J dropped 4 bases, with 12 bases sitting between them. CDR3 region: CASASPGYEQYF. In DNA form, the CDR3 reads TGTGCCAGCGCCTCCCCAGGGTACGAGCAGTACTTC.

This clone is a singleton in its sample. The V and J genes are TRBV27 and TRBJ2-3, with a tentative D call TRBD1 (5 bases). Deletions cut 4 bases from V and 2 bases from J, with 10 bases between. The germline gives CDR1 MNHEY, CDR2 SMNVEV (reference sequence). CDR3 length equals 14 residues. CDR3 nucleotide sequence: TGTGCCAGCAGTTGGACAAATCCCACAGATACGCAGTATTTT. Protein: CASSWTNPTDTQYF.

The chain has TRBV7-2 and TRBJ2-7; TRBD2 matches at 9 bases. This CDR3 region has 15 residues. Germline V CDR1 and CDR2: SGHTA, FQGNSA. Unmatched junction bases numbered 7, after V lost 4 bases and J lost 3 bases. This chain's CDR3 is CASSWGLAEFYEQYF. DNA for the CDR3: TGTGCCAGCAGCTGGGGACTAGCAGAATTCTACGAGCAGTACTTC.

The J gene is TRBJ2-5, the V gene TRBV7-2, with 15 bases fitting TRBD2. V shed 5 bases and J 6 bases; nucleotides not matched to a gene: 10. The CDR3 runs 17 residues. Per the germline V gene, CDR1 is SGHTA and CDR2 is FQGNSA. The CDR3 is CASSPRGLAGGRKTQYF. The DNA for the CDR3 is TGTGCCAGCAGCCCAAGGGGACTAGCGGGGGGTAGGAAGACCCAGTACTTC.

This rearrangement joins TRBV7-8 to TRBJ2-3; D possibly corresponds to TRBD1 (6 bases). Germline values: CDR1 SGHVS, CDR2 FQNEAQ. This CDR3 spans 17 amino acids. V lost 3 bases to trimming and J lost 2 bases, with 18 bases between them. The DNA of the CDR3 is TGTGCCAGCAGCTTCAGGGGCGCAGGGTTTTACACAGATACGCAGTATTTT. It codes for CASSFRGAGFYTDTQYF.

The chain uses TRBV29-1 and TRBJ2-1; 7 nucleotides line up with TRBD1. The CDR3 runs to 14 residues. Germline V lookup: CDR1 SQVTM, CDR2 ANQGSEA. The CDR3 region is CSSSGTANYNEQFF. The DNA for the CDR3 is TGCAGTTCCTCCGGGACAGCTAATTACAATGAGCAGTTCTTC.

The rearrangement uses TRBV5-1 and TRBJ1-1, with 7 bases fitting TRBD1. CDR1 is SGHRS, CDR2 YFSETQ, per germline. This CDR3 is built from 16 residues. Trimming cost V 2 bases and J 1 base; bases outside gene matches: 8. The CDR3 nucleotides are TGCGCCAGCAGCTTCGGGGGACAGCTACCGAACACTGAAGCTTTCTTT. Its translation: CASSFGGQLPNTEAFF.

CDR3 region: CASCRQGAGNEKLFF. The DNA for the CDR3 is TGTGCCAGCTGCCGACAGGGGGCCGGTAATGAAAAACTGTTTTTT. The rearrangement links TRBV6-5 to TRBJ1-4, with 10 bases matching TRBD1. CDR1 is MNHEY, CDR2 SVGAGI, per germline. CDR3 length equals 15 residues. J gave up 4 bases and V 8 bases, and 7 bases lay outside the gene matches.

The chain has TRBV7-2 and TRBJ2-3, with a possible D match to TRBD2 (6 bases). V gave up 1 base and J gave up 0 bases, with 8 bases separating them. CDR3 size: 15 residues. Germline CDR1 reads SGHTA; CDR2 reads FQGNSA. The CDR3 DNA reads TGTGCCAGCAGCTTAGTTGCGGGGAGCACAGATACGCAGTATTTT. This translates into CASSLVAGSTDTQYF.

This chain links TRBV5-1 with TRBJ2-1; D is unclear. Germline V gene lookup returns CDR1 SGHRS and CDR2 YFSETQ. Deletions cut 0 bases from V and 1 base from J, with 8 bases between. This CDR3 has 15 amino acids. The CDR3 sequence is CASSLVAMSYNEQFF. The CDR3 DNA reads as TGCGCCAGCAGCTTGGTAGCTATGTCCTACAATGAGCAGTTCTTC.

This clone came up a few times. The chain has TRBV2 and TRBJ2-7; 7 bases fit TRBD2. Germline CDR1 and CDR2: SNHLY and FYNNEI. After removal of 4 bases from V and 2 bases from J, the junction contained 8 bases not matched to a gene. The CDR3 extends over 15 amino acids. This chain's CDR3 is CASSGEGGLAYEQYF. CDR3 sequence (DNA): TGTGCCAGCAGTGGCGAAGGTGGACTAGCCTACGAGCAGTACTTC.

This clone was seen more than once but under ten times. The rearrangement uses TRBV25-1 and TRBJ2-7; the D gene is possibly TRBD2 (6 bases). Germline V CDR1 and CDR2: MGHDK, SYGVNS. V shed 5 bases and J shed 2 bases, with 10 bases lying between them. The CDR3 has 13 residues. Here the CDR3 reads CASSRWEAYEQYF. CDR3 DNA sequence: TGTGCCAGCAGTCGCTGGGAGGCCTACGAGCAGTACTTC.

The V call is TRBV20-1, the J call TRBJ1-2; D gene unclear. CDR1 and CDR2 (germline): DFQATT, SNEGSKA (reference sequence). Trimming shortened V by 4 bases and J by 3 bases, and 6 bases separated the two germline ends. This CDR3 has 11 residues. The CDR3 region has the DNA TGCAGTGCTATCTCGTACTATGGCTACACCTTC. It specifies CSAISYYGYTF.

The CDR3 region has the DNA TGTGCTAGTGGTCTGGGACTAGCGGGGGCCAATGAGCAGTTCTTC. Protein product: CASGLGLAGANEQFF. The V call is TRBV12-5, the J call TRBJ2-1, with 14 bases matching TRBD2. This CDR3 is built from 15 residues. The germline CDR1 and CDR2 sequences are LGHNT and FRNRAP. The J segment lost 6 bases and the V segment lost 5 bases, leaving 3 bases of the junction unmatched.

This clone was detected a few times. The CDR3, as DNA: TGTGCCAGTAATTCGCAGGGCCCTGAAGCTTTCTTT. Its protein is CASNSQGPEAFF. The chain has TRBV19 and TRBJ1-1; a possible D gene is TRBD1 (5 bases). The V and J ends lost 7 bases and 6 bases respectively, with 12 bases between them. Germline CDR1 reads LNHDA; CDR2 reads SQIVND (reference sequence). The CDR3 length is 12 residues.

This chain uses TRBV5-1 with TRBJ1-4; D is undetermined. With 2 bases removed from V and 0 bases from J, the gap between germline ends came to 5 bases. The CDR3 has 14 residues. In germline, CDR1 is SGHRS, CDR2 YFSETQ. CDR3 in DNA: TGCGCCAGCAGCTTACAGCCAACTAATGAAAAACTGTTTTTT. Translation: CASSLQPTNEKLFF.

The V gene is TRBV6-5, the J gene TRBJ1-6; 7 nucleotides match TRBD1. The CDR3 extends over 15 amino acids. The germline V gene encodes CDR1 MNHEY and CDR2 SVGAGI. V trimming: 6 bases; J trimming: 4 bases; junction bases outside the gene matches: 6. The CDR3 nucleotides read TGTGCCAGCAGGCCGGGACAGATATATAATTCACCCCTCCACTTT. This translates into CASRPGQIYNSPLHF.

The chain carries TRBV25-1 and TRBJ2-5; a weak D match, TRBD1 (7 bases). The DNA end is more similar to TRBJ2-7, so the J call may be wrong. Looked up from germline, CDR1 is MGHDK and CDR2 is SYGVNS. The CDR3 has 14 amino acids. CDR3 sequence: CASSEQGGTYEQYF. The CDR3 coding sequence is TGTGCCAGCAGTGAGCAGGGGGGTACTTACGAGCAGTACTTC.

The CDR3 DNA sequence: TGTGCCAGCAGGGACAGGTGGAACTATGGCTACACCTTC. This codes for CASRDRWNYGYTF. The chain is built from TRBV25-1 and TRBJ1-2; the match to TRBD1 covers 7 bases. CDR3 length equals 13 residues. V was clipped by 6 bases and J by 2 bases; unmatched bases: 3. Germline lookup yields CDR1 MGHDK and CDR2 SYGVNS.

The DNA for the CDR3 is TGTGCCAGCAGTTTTCGTGTTCTAGCGGGATCCACAGATACGCAGTATTTT. Residues: CASSFRVLAGSTDTQYF. The rearrangement joins TRBV27 to TRBJ2-3; 9 bases map to TRBD2. CDR1 MNHEY and CDR2 SMNVEV come from the germline V gene (reference sequence). V shed 3 bases, J shed 2 bases, and the junction held 9 bases outside the gene matches. The CDR3 extends over 17 amino acids.

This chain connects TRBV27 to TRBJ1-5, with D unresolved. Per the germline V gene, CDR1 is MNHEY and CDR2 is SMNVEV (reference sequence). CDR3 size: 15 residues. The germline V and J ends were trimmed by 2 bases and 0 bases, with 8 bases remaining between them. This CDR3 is CASSLVGNSNQPQHF. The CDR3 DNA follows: TGTGCCAGCAGTTTAGTCGGGAATAGCAATCAGCCCCAGCATTTT.

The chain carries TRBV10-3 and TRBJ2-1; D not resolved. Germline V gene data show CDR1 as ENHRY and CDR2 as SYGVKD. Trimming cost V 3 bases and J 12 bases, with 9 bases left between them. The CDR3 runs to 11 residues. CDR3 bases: TGTGCCATCAGTGAAGGTACGGGGCAGTTCTTC. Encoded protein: CAISEGTGQFF.

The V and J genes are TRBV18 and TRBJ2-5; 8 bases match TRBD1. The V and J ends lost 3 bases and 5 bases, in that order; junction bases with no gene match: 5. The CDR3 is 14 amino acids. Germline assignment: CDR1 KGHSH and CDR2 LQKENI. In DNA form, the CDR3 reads TGTGCCAGCTCACCCCAGGGGGCGCGGGAGACCCAGTACTTC. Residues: CASSPQGARETQYF.

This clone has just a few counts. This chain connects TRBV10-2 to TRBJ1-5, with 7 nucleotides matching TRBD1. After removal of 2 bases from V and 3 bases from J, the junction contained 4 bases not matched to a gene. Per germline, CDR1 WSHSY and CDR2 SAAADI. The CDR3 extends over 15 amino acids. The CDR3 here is CASSETGEDNQPQHF. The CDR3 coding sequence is TGCGCCAGCAGTGAGACAGGGGAGGACAATCAGCCCCAGCATTTT.

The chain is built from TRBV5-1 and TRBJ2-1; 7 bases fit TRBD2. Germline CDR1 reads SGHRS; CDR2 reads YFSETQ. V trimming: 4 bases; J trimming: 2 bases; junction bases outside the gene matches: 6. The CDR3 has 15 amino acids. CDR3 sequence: CASSPSGTTYNEQFF. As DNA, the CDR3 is TGCGCCAGCAGCCCGTCCGGGACTACCTACAATGAGCAGTTCTTC.

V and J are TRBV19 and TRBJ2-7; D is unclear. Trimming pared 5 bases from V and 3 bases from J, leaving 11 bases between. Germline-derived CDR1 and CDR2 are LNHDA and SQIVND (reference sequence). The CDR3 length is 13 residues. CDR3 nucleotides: TGTGCCAGTAGTCCCCAGGCCCTCTACGAGCAGTACTTC. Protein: CASSPQALYEQYF.